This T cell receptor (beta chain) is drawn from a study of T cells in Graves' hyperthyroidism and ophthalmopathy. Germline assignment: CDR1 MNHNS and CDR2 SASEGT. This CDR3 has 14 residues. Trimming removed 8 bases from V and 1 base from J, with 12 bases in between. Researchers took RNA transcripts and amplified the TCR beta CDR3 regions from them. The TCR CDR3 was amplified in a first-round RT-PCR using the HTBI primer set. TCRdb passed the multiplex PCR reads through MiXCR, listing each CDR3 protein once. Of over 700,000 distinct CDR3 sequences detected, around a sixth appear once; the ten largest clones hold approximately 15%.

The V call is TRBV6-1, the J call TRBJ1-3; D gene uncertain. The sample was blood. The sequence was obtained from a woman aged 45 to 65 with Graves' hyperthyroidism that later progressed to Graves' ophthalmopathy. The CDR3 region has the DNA TGTGCCAGCTGGGTGGGAGGTTCTGGAAACACCATATATTTT. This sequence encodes CASWVGGSGNTIYF.